This T cell receptor (beta chain) stems from a study of radiation and T cells in renal cell carcinoma. Study information: Nephrectomy followed 15 Gy stereotactic body radiation by 4 weeks.

General observations from the study: In blood, top tumor clones expanded by 2 weeks, shrinking by 4. Baseline intratumoral clonotype presence is unknown without pretreatment biopsies.

The germline V gene encodes CDR1 SNHLY and CDR2 FYNNEI. The V and J ends lost 8 bases and 8 bases respectively, with 13 bases between them. The CDR3 loop spans 12 amino acids. Repertoires were generated with immunoSEQ multiplex PCR, while TCRdb's copy carries only in-frame clones and drops some. The repertoire holds about 50,000 clones, with roughly 80% as singletons. Time point specified: baseline pretreatment blood. Regarding treatment: 15 Gy SBRT to primary tumor, nephrectomy 4 weeks later. Radiation-treated patients gave blood at baseline, week 2 and week 4. As to this clone: Its target is not known.

The sequences come from blood, collected from a patient whose treatment included radiotherapy and nephrectomy. V usage is TRBV2 and J usage is TRBJ2-1, with TRBD1 as a possible D gene (6 bases). This TCR came from a woman in her 70s with renal cell carcinoma. The CDR3 reads CASVQAGDEQFF. CDR3 coding DNA: TGTGCCAGCGTGCAGGCAGGGGATGAGCAGTTCTTC.